The 9 T cell receptor beta chains in this list originate from one sample, sequenced in a study of somatic mutations in cytotoxic T cells in rheumatoid arthritis (dated by TCRdb to about 2017). To prepare the library, the immunoSEQ multiplex PCR assay was applied. TCRdb limited this immuneACCESS table to in-frame rearrangements with V and J called. A share of clones is missing; checked studies link under half to unresolved V genes, and the rest is unexplained. Counted in this sample were some 19,000 clones; around 83% of them appeared once. Approximately 11% of the sample is in the top ten clones. Input material: CD8+ T cells sorted from blood. These receptors came from a man younger than 30 with rheumatoid arthritis.

This chain uses TRBV18 with TRBJ1-1, with D maybe TRBD1 (5 bases). Germline V gene sequence: CDR1 KGHSH, CDR2 LQKENI. Trimming stripped 3 bases from V and 1 base from J, with 9 bases between. There are 14 residues in the CDR3. In nucleotides, the CDR3 is TGTGCCAGCTCACCCGACAGAAAGAACACTGAAGCTTTCTTT. The encoded protein is CASSPDRKNTEAFF.

This clone appeared a few times. The gene calls are TRBV13 and TRBJ2-3; the D call may be TRBD1 or TRBD2 (5 bases each). Germline CDR1 PRHDT, CDR2 FYEKMQ (reference sequence). The V and J ends lost 4 bases and 4 bases respectively, with 9 bases between them. The CDR3 loop spans 13 amino acids. The CDR3 nucleotides are TGTGCCAGCAGCTGGGACCGTGCAGATACGCAGTATTTT. Its translation: CASSWDRADTQYF.

The V gene is TRBV13, the J gene TRBJ2-7; 7 bases align to TRBD1. Unmatched junction bases numbered 2, after V lost 4 bases and J lost 2 bases. This CDR3 has 13 residues. Germline CDR1 PRHDT, CDR2 FYEKMQ (reference sequence). CDR3 amino acids: CASSWGQTYEQYF. DNA for the CDR3: TGTGCCAGCAGCTGGGGACAGACCTACGAGCAGTACTTC.

This sequence joins TRBV2 and TRBJ2-1, with 11 bases identical to TRBD2. Germline V gene sequence: CDR1 SNHLY, CDR2 FYNNEI. Trimming removed 7 bases from V and 0 bases from J; junction bases left unmatched: 20. The CDR3 is 21 amino acids. This CDR3 is CASTPGPSGLAVTSSYNEQFF. Here the CDR3 DNA reads TGTGCCAGCACCCCCGGCCCCTCGGGACTAGCGGTCACCAGCTCCTACAATGAGCAGTTCTTC.

A single count supports this clone. The rearrangement uses TRBV5-1 and TRBJ1-6; D perhaps matches TRBD1 (6 bases). Germline CDR1 and CDR2: SGHRS and YFSETQ. The CDR3 spans 13 residues. Trimming stripped 7 bases from V and 13 bases from J, with 18 bases between. The CDR3 reads CASSELNRDPLHF. The DNA for the CDR3 is TGCGCCAGCTCAGAATTAAACAGGGATCCCCTCCACTTT.

The DNA of the CDR3 is TGTGCCAGCAGCCCGGGGGGGAACACTGAAGCTTTCTTT. Amino acids: CASSPGGNTEAFF. V is TRBV6-5 and J is TRBJ1-1, with TRBD1 as a possible D gene (5 bases). CDR1 is MNHEY, CDR2 SVGAGI, per germline. Trimming pared 6 bases from V and 1 base from J, leaving 9 bases between. The CDR3 runs to 13 residues.

The CDR3 spells CASSLSGGAGDTQYF. The CDR3 region has the DNA TGTGCCAGCAGCTTATCAGGGGGCGCAGGGGATACGCAGTATTTT. This chain links TRBV7-8 with TRBJ2-3, with 8 bases lining up with TRBD1. The V and J ends lost 2 bases and 6 bases, in that order; junction bases with no gene match: 7. CDR1 and CDR2 (germline): SGHVS, FQNEAQ. The CDR3 has 15 amino acids. Together with reference TRBV7-8 and TRBJ2-3, the CDR3 gives the full variable domain: GAGVSQSPRYKVAKRGQDVALRCDPISGHVSLFWYQQALGQGPEFLTYFQNEAQLDKSGLPSDRFFAERPEGSVSTLKIQRTQQEDSAVYLCASSLSGGAGDTQYFGPGTRLTVL.

This chain uses TRBV6-1 with TRBJ2-7; D gene uncertain. CDR1 MNHNS and CDR2 SASEGT come from the germline V gene. CDR3 length equals 13 residues. Deletions cut 7 bases from V and 6 bases from J, with 16 bases between. CDR3 sequence (DNA): TGTGCCAGCACGTCGAGGAACCTTGGCGAGCAGTACTTC. The encoded protein is CASTSRNLGEQYF.

The chain uses TRBV14 and TRBJ1-2; D is uncertain. V was clipped by 3 bases and J by 5 bases, with 10 bases between them. This CDR3 has 13 residues. Germline loops: CDR1 SGHDN, CDR2 FVKESK. CDR3 sequence reads: CASSQKNLYGYTF. CDR3 nucleotide sequence: TGTGCCAGCAGCCAGAAGAATCTTTATGGCTACACCTTC.